This T cell receptor (beta chain) was obtained from a study of blood T cell repertoires in COVID-19. Per the germline V gene, CDR1 is LGHDT and CDR2 is YNNKEL (reference sequence). The CDR3 has 16 amino acids. Germline trimming cut 0 bases from V and 6 bases from J; bases unmatched to any gene: 10. Per the study methods: Nucleated cell number was recorded as an estimate derived from reference gene primer amplification. Sequencing used immunoSEQ multiplex PCR; TCRdb keeps in-frame clones, though not all of them. V, J and clone size were drawn from that table, and D and trimming were deduced from the DNA. The repertoire includes about 240,000 clones, around 86% of them detected once, and 9.5% to 15% sits in the top ten.

V is TRBV3-1 (or the pseudogene TRBV3-2) and J is TRBJ2-7; TRBD2 matches 8 bases. Source material: peripheral blood. The TCR originated in a woman aged 55 to 70 with active or convalescent COVID-19. The CDR3 DNA reads as TGTGCCAGCAGCCAAGAAGGGACTAGTGGGGGACTCGAGCAGTACTTC. Translated: CASSQEGTSGGLEQYF.